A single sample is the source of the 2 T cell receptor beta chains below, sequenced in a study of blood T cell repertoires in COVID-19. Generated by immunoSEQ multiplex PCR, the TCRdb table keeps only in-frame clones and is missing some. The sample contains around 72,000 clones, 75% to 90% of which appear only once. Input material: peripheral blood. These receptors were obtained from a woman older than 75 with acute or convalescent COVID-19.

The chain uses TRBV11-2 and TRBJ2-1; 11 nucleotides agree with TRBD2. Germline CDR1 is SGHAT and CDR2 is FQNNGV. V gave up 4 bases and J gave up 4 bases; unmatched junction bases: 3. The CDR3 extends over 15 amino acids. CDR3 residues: CASSSRLAGYNEQFF. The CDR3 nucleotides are TGTGCCAGCAGCTCCAGACTAGCGGGGTACAATGAGCAGTTCTTC.

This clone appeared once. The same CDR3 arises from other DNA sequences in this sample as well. DNA of the CDR3: TGTGCCAGCAGCGTAGGGGACAGCCAAGAGACCCAGTACTTC. Translating it yields CASSVGDSQETQYF. The chain joins TRBV9 to TRBJ2-5; TRBD1 matches 7 bases. The junction had 0 bases not matched to a gene; V was cut back by 0 bases and J by 1 base. The CDR3 length is 14 residues. The germline V gene has CDR1 SGDLS and CDR2 YYNGEE.